This is a list of T cell receptor beta chains from one sample in a study of cytomegalovirus exposure and HLA in healthy donors. Profiled with immunoSEQ multiplex PCR; TCRdb holds only in-frame clones, not every one. The sample carries under 200,000 clones, roughly 82% recorded once. The sample consisted of PBMCs. The source is a man aged 50-59 years in good health and CMV-seropositive. The CDR3 runs from the conserved cysteine through the conserved F or W. D genes are given only for firm matches. Expanded clones are given a class, and other clones once, few, many or no size at all.

TGTGCCAGCAGCCCGGACAGTGGGGGTTGGGGGCAGTACTTC	CASSPDSGGWGQYF	TRBJ2-7	.	.	TRBV11-2
TGTGCCAGCAGTTTAATAGGGACAAGCACGCAGTATTTT	CASSLIGTSTQYF	TRBJ2-3	.	.	TRBV27
TGTGCCAGCAGCCAAGATCGGGGTGCGGGGTGGACTGAAGCTTTCTTT	CASSQDRGAGWTEAFF	TRBJ1-1	.	.	TRBV4-2
TGTGCCAGCAGTGGGGCATCCGGGGAGCTGTTTTTT	CASSGASGELFF	TRBJ2-2	.	.	TRBV2
TGCAGCGTTGAAGAGGGACTTGGCACAGATACGCAGTATTTT	CSVEEGLGTDTQYF	TRBJ2-3	.	.	TRBV29-1
TGTGCCAGCAGGTTAACGGCTGGTCGGGGAGAACTGTTTTTT	CASRLTAGRGELFF	TRBJ1-4	.	.	TRBV28
TGTGCCAGCAGCTTCCAGGGATTTCACTCCTACGAGCAGTACTTC	CASSFQGFHSYEQYF	TRBJ2-7	.	.	TRBV21-1
TGTGCCATCAGCGGGGGACAGGGTTGGCCCTCAACTGGGGCCAACGTCCTGACTTTC	CAISGGQGWPSTGANVLTF	TRBJ2-6	TRBD1	few	TRBV10-3
TGTGCCTGGGGGACAGAAAGCTACAATGAGCAGTTCTTC	CAWGTESYNEQFF	TRBJ2-1	TRBD1	few	TRBV30
TGCGCCAGCAGCCAAGTATGGGGAGGGGCTGGAAACACCATATATTTT	CASSQVWGGAGNTIYF	TRBJ1-3	.	.	TRBV4-1
TGTGCCCGAGGGGGACAGGACTTCAACACCGGGGAGCTGTTTTTT	CARGGQDFNTGELFF	TRBJ2-2	TRBD1	.	TRBV2
TGTGCCAGCAGCCGACAGGAAACCGGGGAGCTGTTTTTT	CASSRQETGELFF	TRBJ2-2	.	once	TRBV7-2
TGTGCCAGCAGCTTGTTAGCGGTTCGGACAGATACGCAGTATTTT	CASSLLAVRTDTQYF	TRBJ2-3	.	.	TRBV11-2
TGTGCCAGCAGCTTTAGTGGGCAGGGGGGCCACGAGCAGTACTTC	CASSFSGQGGHEQYF	TRBJ2-7	.	once	TRBV5-5
TGTGCCAGCAGCCAAGCGGTCCAGGGTTACTATGGCTACACCTTC	CASSQAVQGYYGYTF	TRBJ1-2	.	.	TRBV4-2
TGTGCCAGCAGGAGGACAGACAATGAGCAGTTCTTC	CASRRTDNEQFF	TRBJ2-1	.	once	TRBV2
TGTGCCAGCAGGACCGGGACAGGGTCAGGTCAGCCCCAGCATTTT	CASRTGTGSGQPQHF	TRBJ1-5	TRBD1	.	TRBV28
TGTGCCAGCAGTGAAGTCCACAGGGGTTCCTACGAGCAGTACTTC	CASSEVHRGSYEQYF	TRBJ2-7	TRBD1	.	TRBV6-1
TGTGCCAGCAGCTCGACTAGCGGGACCCAGTTCTTC	CASSSTSGTQFF	TRBJ2-1	TRBD2	.	TRBV7-9
TGTGCCAGCAGCTTAGGGACTAGTACACACAATGAGCAGTTCTTC	CASSLGTSTHNEQFF	TRBJ2-1	TRBD2	.	TRBV7-6
TGTGCCAGCAGTTATGGGACTAGCGGGGGGGCTAGTGAGCAGTTCTTC	CASSYGTSGGASEQFF	TRBJ2-1	TRBD2	once	TRBV6-6
TGTGCCAGCAGTTTCTTCGGGACAGGGGCTGGAAACACCATATATTTT	CASSFFGTGAGNTIYF	TRBJ1-3	TRBD1	.	TRBV28
TGTGCCAGCCCCCCAGGGACAGGTCTCGACGAGCAGTACTTC	CASPPGTGLDEQYF	TRBJ2-7	TRBD1	.	TRBV28
TGTGCCAGCACATCGGAGCAGACCCAGTACTTC	CASTSEQTQYF	TRBJ2-5	.	.	TRBV6-6
TGTGCCAGCAGCCCTAGGCCAGACCGTGGCTACGAGCAGTACTTC	CASSPRPDRGYEQYF	TRBJ2-7	.	few	TRBV6-5
TGTGCCACCAGCAGAGGAGCCTCCAGGGGGAACACTGAAGCTTTCTTT	CATSRGASRGNTEAFF	TRBJ1-1	.	.	TRBV15
TGCGCCAGCAGCTCCTTCCCCCCGGAGACTAGCGGGTACAATGAGCAGTTCTTC	CASSSFPPETSGYNEQFF	TRBJ2-1	TRBD2	.	TRBV5-1
TGTGCCAGCAGTGCGGACAGCTATAGCAATCAGCCCCAGCATTTT	CASSADSYSNQPQHF	TRBJ1-5	.	few	TRBV28